This TCR beta chain originates from a study of T cell responses to AZD1222 COVID-19 vaccine. Study conclusions and caveats: Just 5 to 7 AZD1222 recipients were seropositive at baseline. Researchers took repertoire samples only after the peak T cell response had come. Per reports, nearly half of all spike-specific TCRs target regions that are unmutated in variants.

Germline V gene lookup returns CDR1 ENHRY and CDR2 SYGVKD. CDR3 length equals 14 residues. With 3 bases removed from V and 10 bases from J, the gap between germline ends came to 13 bases. Only in-frame clones appear in the TCRdb table, and some are missing; sequencing was by immunoSEQ multiplex PCR. Of about 140,000 clones in the sample, approximately 90% are singletons; the top ten hold around 3%. Worth noting for this clone: Its antigen remains unidentified.

Analyses pooled second doses at about 4 or about 12 weeks. This specimen consisted of peripheral blood, obtained 28 days after the second AZD1222 dose. The rearrangement joins TRBV10-3 to TRBJ1-6; D possibly corresponds to TRBD1 (6 bases). The clonotype originates from an adult who received the AZD1222 COVID-19 vaccine. The CDR3: CAISDGQGNSPLHF. The CDR3 DNA is TGTGCCATCAGTGATGGGCAGGGGAACTCACCCCTCCACTTT.